The 11 T cell receptor beta chains presented below share a single source sample, sequenced in a study of siplizumab effects on memory and regulatory T cells. Method: immunoSEQ multiplex PCR; TCRdb's copy keeps in-frame clones and lacks some. The sample lists 37,000 or so clones; approximately 88% were seen once. Sequences were obtained from naive CD4+ T cells sorted from blood. The receptors stem from a human donor in good health.

This sequence joins TRBV4-1 and TRBJ2-7; possible D gene TRBD2, 5 bases. The CDR3 consists of 14 residues. Germline values: CDR1 MGHRA, CDR2 YSYEKL. Trimming stripped 4 bases from V and 3 bases from J, with 13 bases between. CDR3 sequence reads: CASSPRASGYEQYF. DNA for the CDR3: TGCGCCAGCAGCCCGCGGGCCTCAGGCTACGAGCAGTACTTC.

V usage is TRBV28 and J usage is TRBJ2-2, with D possibly TRBD1 on 5 matching bases. In germline, CDR1 is MDHEN, CDR2 SYDVKM. V lost 6 bases, J lost 4 bases, and 6 bases lay in between. This CDR3 has 12 residues. CDR3 region: CASSQGTGELFF. The CDR3 DNA follows: TGTGCCAGCAGCCAGGGCACCGGGGAGCTGTTTTTT.

V gene TRBV15 combines with J gene TRBJ2-2, with a possible D match to TRBD1 (6 bases). V lost 0 bases to trimming and J lost 2 bases, with 16 bases between them. This CDR3 region has 18 residues. In germline, CDR1 is LNHNV, CDR2 YYDKDF (reference sequence). The CDR3 loop reads CATSRDHADRTNTGELFF. The CDR3 bases are TGTGCCACCAGCAGAGATCATGCTGACAGGACTAACACCGGGGAGCTGTTTTTT.

The rearrangement uses TRBV11-3 and TRBJ2-3, with TRBD1 matching 7 bases. Per the germline V gene, CDR1 is SGHNT and CDR2 is YENEEA. J was trimmed by 6 bases and V by 5 bases; bases with no gene match: 14. This CDR3 contains 16 residues. The CDR3 is CASSALSGQAYDTQYF. The CDR3, as DNA: TGTGCCAGCAGCGCTTTATCCGGACAGGCCTACGATACGCAGTATTTT.

This clone was found a few times. The genes are TRBV5-4 and TRBJ1-6, with no clear D. CDR1 and CDR2 (germline): SGHNT, YYREEE (reference sequence). V was cut by 3 bases and J by 7 bases, with 5 bases left in between. The CDR3 contains 12 residues. Here the CDR3 reads CASSSGNSPLHF. The CDR3 region has the DNA TGTGCCAGCAGCTCGGGGAATTCACCCCTCCACTTT.

The chain carries TRBV10-3 and TRBJ2-5, with D possibly TRBD2 on 6 matching bases. The CDR3 contains 15 residues. V lost 2 bases and J 4 bases, leaving 14 bases between the germline ends. From germline, CDR1 is ENHRY and CDR2 SYGVKD. CDR3 residues: CAISEAAGGRETQYF. CDR3 nucleotides: TGTGCCATCAGTGAGGCCGCCGGGGGACGAGAGACCCAGTACTTC.

The DNA of the CDR3 is TGTGCCAGCAGCCAACTAAATACAGATATGAACACTGAAGCTTTCTTT. Residues: CASSQLNTDMNTEAFF. J is TRBJ1-1 and V is TRBV14; D is undetermined. The length of the CDR3 is 16 residues. V lost 2 bases and J lost 0, with 13 bases in between. CDR1 and CDR2 from the germline V gene are SGHDN and FVKESK.

The J gene is TRBJ2-7, the V gene TRBV7-2, with a tentative D call TRBD2 (5 bases). The CDR3 runs to 15 residues. CDR1 is SGHTA and CDR2 is FQGNSA in the germline V gene. Trimming took 4 bases from V and 3 from J, leaving 16 bases between them. CDR3 sequence reads: CASSSPPLGNYEQYF. In DNA form, the CDR3 reads TGTGCCAGCAGCTCCCCCCCACTAGGGAACTACGAGCAGTACTTC.

This chain links TRBV5-1 with TRBJ2-7, with TRBD2 identical over 10 bases. Germline loops: CDR1 SGHRS, CDR2 YFSETQ. Trimming removed 0 bases from V and 0 bases from J; junction bases left unmatched: 3. The CDR3 is 16 residues long. The DNA for the CDR3 is TGCGCCAGCAGCTTGGAAGCGGGGGGGCCCTCCTACGAGCAGTACTTC. Translation gives CASSLEAGGPSYEQYF.

The CDR3 region is CASSLVESTGELFF. Here the CDR3 DNA reads TGTGCCAGCAGCTTAGTTGAGAGCACCGGGGAGCTGTTTTTT. The chain combines TRBV7-9 with TRBJ2-2; no firm D call. With 1 base removed from V and 4 bases from J, the gap between germline ends came to 7 bases. The CDR3 has 14 residues. Germline V CDR1 and CDR2: SEHNR, FQNEAQ (reference sequence).

V is TRBV6-4 and J is TRBJ1-1; D gene ambiguous. Trimming removed 6 bases at V and 0 bases at J, with 23 bases between. There are 18 residues in the CDR3. Germline CDR1 and CDR2: MRHNA and SNTAGT. The CDR3 reads CASRASQVEGTMNTEAFF. As DNA, the CDR3 is TGTGCCAGCAGGGCAAGTCAAGTCGAAGGCACGATGAACACTGAAGCTTTCTTT.